The rows below give T cell receptor beta chains drawn from one sample of a study of breast tumors, draining lymph nodes, adjacent tissues. TCRdb fed the multiplex PCR reads into MiXCR, producing one record per CDR3 protein. The sample lists fewer than 250,000 distinct CDR3 sequences; about a third were seen once. The sample taken for sequencing was axillary lymph node tissue. These receptors all come from a female donor with breast cancer. Some clones in this sample may be carry-over from other donors' samples. Each CDR3 is given with its conserved first and last residue. The order of the fields is J gene, V gene, D gene, clone size, CDR3 length, CDR3 DNA, CDR3 protein. A D gene is named only where the DNA matches it firmly. Clone size is shown for a subset of rows, as once, few, many or a class of expanded clone.

>TRBJ2-2|TRBV11-2|TRBD1|.|15
TGTGCCAGCACCAAGGACAGGGGTTTAGCCGGGGAGCTGTCTTTT
CASTKDRGLAGELSF
>TRBJ2-5|TRBV3-1|.|many|14
TGTGCCAGCAGCCAAGGGGGGAAGTGGGGGACCCAGTACTTC
CASSQGGKWGTQYF
>TRBJ1-4|TRBV6-1|.|many|13
TGTGCCAGCAGGGACAGCTATGGGGAAAAACTGTTTTTT
CASRDSYGEKLFF
>TRBJ2-5|TRBV7-9|.|many|12
TGTGCCAGCGGGCCAGAGGCCGGGACCCAGTACTTC
CASGPEAGTQYF
>TRBJ2-7|TRBV7-6|.|many|13
TGTGCCAGCAGCTTAAAAGGTGCCTACGAGCAGTACTTC
CASSLKGAYEQYF
>TRBJ2-2|TRBV20-1|TRBD1|.|14
TGCAGTGCTAGGAGGGACAGGGGTGGGGGGGAGCTGTTTTTT
CSARRDRGGGELFF
>TRBJ2-3|TRBV19|.|many|13
TGTGCCAGTAGTATTAGGGACCAGGATACGCAGTATTTT
CASSIRDQDTQYF
>TRBJ2-3|TRBV14|.|.|17
TGTGCCAGCAGCCCGGACCTATCGAGGGCTAGCACAGATACGCAGTATTTT
CASSPDLSRASTDTQYF
>TRBJ1-2|TRBV6-1|.|many|13
TGTGCCAGCAGTGAGGGGCCCTCCTATGGCTACGCCTTC
CASSEGPSYGYAF
>TRBJ2-5|TRBV5-1|.|many|15
TGCGCCAGCAGCTTGGACAGAGTTGGTGGGGAGACCCAGTACTTC
CASSLDRVGGETQYF
>TRBJ2-7|TRBV6-2/TRBV6-3|TRBD2|.|16
TGTGCCAGCAGTCTCTCCAGACTAGCGGGAGACTACGAGCAGTACTTC
CASSLSRLAGDYEQYF
>TRBJ1-5|TRBV6-4|TRBD1|many|15
TGTGCCAGCAGTGACACGCCGACAGGGCGAAAGCCCCAGCATTTT
CASSDTPTGRKPQHF
>TRBJ2-7|TRBV12-3/TRBV12-4|TRBD2|many|15
TGTGCCAGCAGTTTTAGCGGGACCGGATCCTACGAGCAGTACTTC
CASSFSGTGSYEQYF
>TRBJ2-5|TRBV5-1|TRBD2|.|15
TGCGCCAGCAGCTGGGAGGGGACTCCGCACGAGACCCAGTACTTC
CASSWEGTPHETQYF
>TRBJ1-1|TRBV7-2|TRBD1|.|15
TGTGCCAGCAGCTTAAACAGGGGTGGGGACACTGAAGCTTTCTTT
CASSLNRGGDTEAFF
>TRBJ2-7|TRBV18|.|many|17
TGTGCCAGCTCACCACTCAGCCGGCGGGGTCCGAGTGGTGAGCAGTACTTC
CASSPLSRRGPSGEQYF
>TRBJ2-3|TRBV6-1|TRBD2|many|15
TGTGCCAGCACACTAGCGGGACTGAGGACAGATACGCAGTATTTT
CASTLAGLRTDTQYF
>TRBJ2-1|TRBV20-1|.|.|10
TGCAGTGCTAGGGGAGTCACCCTGTCCTTC
CSARGVTLSF
>TRBJ2-7|TRBV20-1|TRBD2|.|14
TGCAGTGCAACCGGACTAGCGGGAGGAAGCGAGCAGTACTTC
CSATGLAGGSEQYF
>TRBJ1-1|TRBV10-3|TRBD1|.|15
TGTGCCAGCAGCCAGGGACAGACCCTGAACACTGAAGCTTTCTTT
CASSQGQTLNTEAFF
>TRBJ1-6|TRBV7-2|.|many|14
TGTGCCAGCAGCTTAGGCGGGGCTGGTTCACCCCTCCACTTT
CASSLGGAGSPLHF